A single sample is the source of the 3 T cell receptor beta chains below, sequenced in a study of blood T cell repertoires in COVID-19. Only in-frame clones appear in the TCRdb table, and some are missing; sequencing was by immunoSEQ multiplex PCR. The table shows over 200,000 clones, with roughly nine tenths occurring only once. The sequenced sample consisted of PBMCs or T cells enriched from blood (not recorded which). These receptors all come from a woman in her fifties or sixties in a cohort exposed to, infected with or recovered from COVID-19 (not recorded which).

This clone came up once. The chain combines TRBV5-4 with TRBJ1-2; D ambiguous. The CDR3 loop spans 12 amino acids. The germline V and J ends were trimmed by 9 bases and 3 bases, with 12 bases remaining between them. Germline V lookup: CDR1 SGHNT, CDR2 YYREEE (reference sequence). This CDR3 reads CATLSRDYGYTF. For the CDR3, the DNA is TGTGCCACCCTCTCGAGGGACTATGGCTACACCTTC. The full variable domain, rest sourced from reference TRBV5-4 and TRBJ1-2, is ETGVTQSPTHLIKTRGQQVTLRCSSQSGHNTVSWYQQALGQGPQFIFQYYREEENGRGNFPPRFSGLQFPNYSSELNVNALELDDSALYLCATLSRDYGYTFGSGTRLTVV.

CDR3 region: CASSFTGGGPQETQYF. The CDR3 DNA reads as TGTGCCAGCAGTTTTACCGGCGGGGGTCCCCAAGAGACCCAGTACTTC. This chain links TRBV28 with TRBJ2-5, with 7 bases identical to TRBD2. The trim removed 3 bases at V and 1 base at J, leaving 8 bases unmatched. The CDR3 contains 16 residues. From germline, CDR1 is MDHEN and CDR2 SYDVKM.

The chain uses TRBV19 and TRBJ1-4, with D perhaps matching TRBD1 (6 bases). Germline CDR1 LNHDA, CDR2 SQIVND (reference sequence). This CDR3 has 14 residues. Trimming cost V 4 bases and J 8 bases, with 14 bases left between them. CDR3 DNA: TGTGCCAGTAGTAAGACCCCACAGGGCGAAAAACTGTTTTTT. Its translation is CASSKTPQGEKLFF. Full variable domain (outside the CDR3, taken from reference TRBV19 and TRBJ1-4): DGGITQSPKYLFRKEGQNVTLSCEQNLNHDAMYWYRQDPGQGLRLIYYSQIVNDFQKGDIAEGYSVSREKKESFPLTVTSAQKNPTAFYLCASSKTPQGEKLFFGSGTQLSVL.